These 2 T cell receptor beta chains were all obtained from the same sample, sequenced in a study of T cells in women clearing cervical HPV infection. The method was immunoSEQ multiplex PCR; TCRdb's version includes in-frame clones alone and lacks a portion of them. Its listing shows 18,000 or so clones. The sequencing input was blood buffy coat. The receptor source for this set is a woman aged 18-69 years with a cervical HPV16 infection that either progressed to CIN3+ or cleared (not recorded which).

As for this clone: The CDR3 end lies 3 residues beyond the end of the read and is filled in from the germline J gene. The rearrangement uses TRBV20-1 and TRBJ2-3, with D tentatively TRBD2 (6 bases). Germline loops: CDR1 DFQATT, CDR2 SNEGSKA (reference sequence). With 5 bases removed from V and 3 bases from J, the gap between germline ends came to 18 bases. The length of the CDR3 is 15 residues. The CDR3 sequence: CSAPPVGTLTDTQYF. The part of the CDR3 DNA that was read is TGCAGTGCTCCACCAGTTGGGACTTTAACAGATACG.

Details on this clone: The read comes to an end 3 residues before the CDR3 does, leaving the germline J gene to fill in the end. This chain uses TRBV9 with TRBJ2-7; D gene unclear. The CDR3 is made up of 13 amino acids. Per the germline V gene, CDR1 is SGDLS and CDR2 is YYNGEE. V was cut by 2 bases and J by 2 bases, with 8 bases left in between. Incomplete CDR3 DNA: TGTGCCAGCAGCGTTAGCCCCGCCTACGAG. Translation: CASSVSPAYE. The entire CDR3 is CASSVSPAYEQYF.